One and the same sample provided the 7 T cell receptor beta chains below, sequenced in a study of tumor-infiltrating lymphocytes in primary liver carcinoma. Co-extracting RNA and DNA was done with roughly 17-34 mg of unsorted bulk tissue as input. With a constant-region primer, TCR beta cDNA was made from 450 to 500 ng of total RNA. Three nested multiplex PCR rounds, a slightly modified ARM-PCR method, built the TCR beta libraries. TRBV1-TRBV30 forward primers paired with a C-beta reverse primer drove the first two PCR rounds, about 9 cycles each. TCRdb re-called the multiplex PCR reads with MiXCR, one entry per CDR3 protein. The sample lists 85,000 to 100,000 distinct CDR3 sequences; approximately 68% were seen once. Input material: tumor-adjacent normal liver tissue. Every receptor here comes from a man aged 40-50 years with primary liver carcinoma and hepatitis B virus infection.

Regarding this clonotype: At one end, the junction sequence differs from germline, possibly due to a read error. The chain links TRBV6-1 to TRBJ2-7; unclear D gene. Germline CDR1 MNHNS, CDR2 SASEGT. The CDR3 is 15 amino acids. This chain's CDR3 is CVSSRQVFESGEQYF. The DNA of the CDR3 is TGTGTCAGCAGTAGGCAGGTCTTCGAGTCGGGCGAGCAGTACTTC.

This clonotype has ten or more counts. The chain combines TRBV28 with TRBJ2-5, with a possible D match to TRBD1 (6 bases). V was clipped by 7 bases and J by 2 bases, with 20 bases between them. Germline CDR1 and CDR2: MDHEN and SYDVKM. The CDR3 sequence is 16 residues long. The CDR3, as DNA: TGTGCCAGCACCTACCTGAGGGCAGGGGATCAAGAGACCCAGTACTTC. Protein: CASTYLRAGDQETQYF.

Ten or more counts support this clonotype. This rearrangement joins TRBV4-1 to TRBJ1-2, with D possibly matching TRBD1 (6 bases). Trimming removed 0 bases at V and 8 bases at J, with 10 bases between. The CDR3 loop spans 13 amino acids. Germline CDR1 MGHRA, CDR2 YSYEKL. As DNA, the CDR3 is TGCGCCAGCAGCCAAGAAGGGGGGGGCGGCTACACCTTC. This codes for CASSQEGGGGYTF.

This clonotype occurred once. Germline is not matched at one junction end, which may reflect a read error. The rearrangement uses TRBV11-3 and TRBJ2-3; D possibly corresponds to TRBD2 (5 bases). The CDR3 is 15 residues long. Germline-derived CDR1 and CDR2 are SGHNT and YENEEA. This CDR3 is CANSSGGGGSDTQNF. For the CDR3, the DNA is TGTGCCAACAGCTCCGGTGGAGGAGGCTCAGATACGCAGAATTTT. Drawing the rest from reference TRBV11-3 and TRBJ2-3, the complete variable domain is EAGVVQSPRYKIIEKKQPVAFWCNPISGHNTLYWYLQNLGQGPELLIRYENEEAVDDSQLPKDRFSAERLKGVDSTLKIQPAELGDSAVYLCANSSGGGGSDTQNFGPGTRLTVL.

This chain uses TRBV7-9 with TRBJ2-6; D is ambiguous. The CDR3 has 13 amino acids. Trimming took off 5 bases at V and 4 bases at J, with 6 bases between the two ends. Germline lookup yields CDR1 SEHNR and CDR2 FQNEAQ (reference sequence). CDR3 sequence: CASSLPGANVLTF. DNA for the CDR3: TGTGCCAGCAGCCTTCCGGGGGCCAACGTCCTGACTTTC.

As to this clonotype: A read error is likely, as this CDR3 ends without the conserved phenylalanine or tryptophan. The DNA of the CDR3 is TGTGTCAGCAACTTAGAGGTGGGAGCTGAGCAGTTCCTC. Its protein product is CVSNLEVGAEQFL. The chain is built from TRBV11-2 and TRBJ2-1, with a possible D match to TRBD2 (5 bases). CDR1 and CDR2 (germline): SGHAT, FQNNGV. CDR3 length: 13 amino acids.

The CDR3 bases are TGTGCCCCCCGTGAGGAGAGGGGCTACACCTTC. Amino acids: CAPREERGYTF. The chain uses TRBV7-9 and TRBJ1-2; no clear D. V lost 11 bases and J lost 8, with 15 bases in between. The length of the CDR3 is 11 residues. Germline assignment: CDR1 SEHNR and CDR2 FQNEAQ (reference sequence). Full variable domain (rest looked up from reference TRBV7-9 and TRBJ1-2): DTGVSQNPRHKITKRGQNVTFRCDPISEHNRLYWYRQTLGQGPEFLTYFQNEAQLEKSRLLSDRFSAERPKGSFSTLEIQRTEQGDSAMYLCAPREERGYTFGSGTRLTVV.